The 13 T cell receptor beta chains below all came from one sample that was sequenced in a study of shared T cell receptors in the human thymus. Profiling relied on immunoSEQ multiplex PCR, and the TCRdb table lists in-frame clones only, not all of them. The sample comprises 55,000 to 75,000 clones, roughly 96% of which are singletons, and approximately 0.03% rests with the top ten. The specimen sequenced was thymocytes. The receptors come from a human donor.

A few counts support this clone. The chain links TRBV5-1 to TRBJ1-3; D is ambiguous. This CDR3 comprises 17 residues. Germline V gene data show CDR1 as SGHRS and CDR2 as YFSETQ. Trimming stripped 1 base from V and 0 bases from J, with 14 bases between. The CDR3 loop reads CASSLPGGGNSGNTIYF. CDR3 DNA sequence: TGCGCCAGCAGCTTGCCGGGCGGTGGTAACTCTGGAAACACCATATATTTT.

The chain is built from TRBV5-1 and TRBJ2-3; possible D gene TRBD2, 6 bases. The CDR3 sequence is 18 residues long. The germline V gene has CDR1 SGHRS and CDR2 YFSETQ. V was shortened by 4 bases and J by 2 bases, with 23 bases between the two germline ends. The CDR3, as DNA: TGCGCCAGCAGCCCACCTTATAGCGGAGCTTGGAACACAGATACGCAGTATTTT. Protein sequence: CASSPPYSGAWNTDTQYF.

The chain employs TRBV5-1 and TRBJ1-2, with a tentative D call TRBD1 (5 bases). Germline assignment: CDR1 SGHRS and CDR2 YFSETQ. V was trimmed by 5 bases and J by 9 bases, leaving 23 bases between them. This CDR3 is 15 amino acids long. The CDR3 nucleotides are TGCGCCAGCAGACCATTCCTAGACAGTCCGCTATGCTACACCTTC. It specifies CASRPFLDSPLCYTF.

J is TRBJ1-5 and V is TRBV12-5, with 8 bases fitting TRBD1. The V gene end was trimmed by 0 bases and the J gene end by 4 bases; junction bases not matched to a gene: 8. The germline CDR1 and CDR2 sequences are LGHNT and FRNRAP. CDR3 length: 17 amino acids. CDR3 residues: CASGLVTGGVFNQPQHF. The CDR3 coding sequence is TGTGCTAGTGGTTTGGTAACAGGGGGAGTTTTTAATCAGCCCCAGCATTTT.

The chain has TRBV4-2 and TRBJ1-5, with 7 nucleotides matching TRBD1. The length of the CDR3 is 17 residues. Germline V lookup: CDR1 LGHNA, CDR2 YNFKEQ. The V gene end was trimmed by 0 bases and the J gene end by 3 bases; junction bases not matched to a gene: 8. The CDR3 sequence is CASSQDLDRDNNQPQHF. Here the CDR3 DNA reads TGTGCCAGCAGCCAAGATCTCGACAGGGACAACAATCAGCCCCAGCATTTT.

This rearrangement joins TRBV4-2 to TRBJ1-1; possible D gene TRBD1, 6 bases. From germline, CDR1 is LGHNA and CDR2 YNFKEQ. The CDR3 runs 19 residues. Trimming cost V 2 bases and J 1 base, with 23 bases left between them. The chain's CDR3 is CASSQQQGNSHKPNTEAFF. In DNA, the CDR3 is TGTGCCAGCAGCCAACAACAGGGAAACAGCCACAAACCGAACACTGAAGCTTTCTTT.

The chain combines TRBV2 with TRBJ2-5, with D possibly being TRBD1 or TRBD2 (5 bases each). The CDR3 consists of 13 residues. Trimming shortened V by 3 bases and J by 4 bases, and 9 bases separated the two germline ends. The germline V gene encodes CDR1 SNHLY and CDR2 FYNNEI. The CDR3 reads CASSDGGRETQYF. CDR3 nucleotides: TGTGCCAGCAGTGATGGGGGACGAGAGACCCAGTACTTC.

Here the CDR3 reads CATSRGGTGLNHGYTF. DNA for the CDR3: TGTGCCACCAGCAGAGGCGGGACAGGACTTAATCATGGCTACACCTTC. The chain joins TRBV15 to TRBJ1-2; 8 nucleotides agree with TRBD1. Germline lookup yields CDR1 LNHNV and CDR2 YYDKDF (reference sequence). The V segment lost 1 base and the J segment 6 bases; nucleotides outside the gene matches: 10. The CDR3 is made up of 16 amino acids.

The J gene is TRBJ1-3, the V gene TRBV5-1; D uncertain. The V gene lost 2 bases and the J gene lost 5 bases, with 20 bases spanning the gap. CDR1 is SGHRS and CDR2 is YFSETQ in the germline V gene. This CDR3 spans 17 amino acids. The CDR3 protein is CASSFDTSAKARNTIYF. The CDR3 DNA reads as TGCGCCAGCAGCTTTGACACCTCGGCCAAGGCTAGAAACACCATATATTTT.

The V and J genes are TRBV6-1 and TRBJ2-1, with D possibly being TRBD1 or TRBD2 (5 bases each). The CDR3 length is 10 residues. Germline CDR1 is MNHNS and CDR2 is SASEGT. V was cut by 11 bases and J by 9 bases, with 11 bases left in between. The CDR3 nucleotides are TGTGCCGTCGAGGGGTGTGAGCAGTTCTTC. This encodes CAVEGCEQFF.

This clone was counted a few times. The chain couples TRBV14 to TRBJ1-1; D is perhaps TRBD1 (5 bases). The CDR3 is 14 residues long. Trimming took 6 bases from V and 1 from J, leaving 12 bases between them. CDR1 and CDR2 (germline): SGHDN, FVKESK. The CDR3 sequence: CASRQGGRNTEAFF. The CDR3 DNA is TGTGCCAGCAGGCAGGGAGGAAGGAACACTGAAGCTTTCTTT.

A few counts support this clone. The gene calls are TRBV9 and TRBJ1-1; D is unresolved. Trimming took off 0 bases at V and 0 bases at J, with 6 bases between the two ends. The CDR3 is 14 residues long. From germline, CDR1 is SGDLS and CDR2 YYNGEE. The CDR3 DNA follows: TGTGCCAGCAGCGTAGAAGGACTGAACACTGAAGCTTTCTTT. Its translation: CASSVEGLNTEAFF.

V usage is TRBV6-1 and J usage is TRBJ1-2; no clear D gene. Germline assignment: CDR1 MNHNS and CDR2 SASEGT. The germline V and J ends were trimmed by 2 bases and 6 bases, with 16 bases remaining between them. The CDR3 length is 15 residues. CDR3 sequence (DNA): TGTGCCAGCAGTGAAATTCGGCGGCTTGATAATGGCTACACCTTC. Translation: CASSEIRRLDNGYTF.